The following is a TCR beta chain sequence with its context. This entry is derived from a study of blood T cell repertoires in COVID-19. For the study at large: Donors in the United States, Italy and Spain gave samples during acute or convalescent COVID-19. PBMCs, B-cell-depleted T cells, or T cells provided the cDNA or gDNA that made up the material.

Deletions cut 6 bases from V and 4 bases from J, with 21 bases between. Germline CDR1 is LNHDA and CDR2 is SQIVND (reference sequence). The CDR3 is 17 amino acids. Authors' data handling: How many nucleated cells were present was estimated from reference gene primer amplification. Sequencing used immunoSEQ multiplex PCR; TCRdb keeps in-frame clones, though not all of them. D and trimming come from the DNA, and the V and J calls and clone size come from that table. Of under 150,000 clones in the sample, about 89% were seen once. The TCR sequence derives from a man aged 45-65 years with active or convalescent COVID-19. The chain links TRBV19 to TRBJ2-2, with D maybe TRBD1 (5 bases). Source material: peripheral blood. The CDR3 DNA follows: TGTGCCAGTAGAAAAGGGGCAGGCCCAAGGGGCACCGGGGAGCTGTTTTTT. Protein product: CASRKGAGPRGTGELFF.